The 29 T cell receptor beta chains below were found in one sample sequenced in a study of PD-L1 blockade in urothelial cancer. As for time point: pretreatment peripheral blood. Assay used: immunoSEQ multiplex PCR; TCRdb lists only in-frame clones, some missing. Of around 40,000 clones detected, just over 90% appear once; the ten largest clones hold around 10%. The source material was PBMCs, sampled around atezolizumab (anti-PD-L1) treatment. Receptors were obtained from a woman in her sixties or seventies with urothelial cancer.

The CDR3 sequence: CASSPLTGLAGVWEQFF. The CDR3, as DNA: TGTGCCAGCAGCCCCCTTACGGGGCTAGCGGGAGTCTGGGAGCAGTTCTTC. This chain links TRBV11-2 with TRBJ2-1, with TRBD2 identical over 10 bases. Germline V gene sequence: CDR1 SGHAT, CDR2 FQNNGV. The CDR3 contains 17 residues. V dropped 5 bases and J dropped 10; count of bases not matched to a gene: 17.

CDR3 coding DNA: TGTGCCAGCAGTAAAGACAGGCGCGATGAGCAGTTCTTC. Translation: CASSKDRRDEQFF. The chain links TRBV6-5 to TRBJ2-1; maybe TRBD1 (6 bases). The germline V gene has CDR1 MNHEY and CDR2 SVGAGI. V lost 5 bases and J lost 8, with 13 bases in between. This CDR3 spans 13 amino acids.

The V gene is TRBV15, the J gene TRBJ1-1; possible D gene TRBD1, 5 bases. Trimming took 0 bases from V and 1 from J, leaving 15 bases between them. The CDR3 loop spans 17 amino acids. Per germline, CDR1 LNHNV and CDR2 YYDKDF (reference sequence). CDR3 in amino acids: CATSREMGLIGNTEAFF. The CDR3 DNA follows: TGTGCCACCAGCAGAGAAATGGGACTTATTGGGAACACTGAAGCTTTCTTT. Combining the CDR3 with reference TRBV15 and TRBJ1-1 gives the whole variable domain DAMVIQNPRYQVTQFGKPVTLSCSQTLNHNVMYWYQQKSSQAPKLLFHYYDKDFNNEADTPDNFQSRRPNTSFCFLDIRSPGLGDTAMYLCATSREMGLIGNTEAFFGQGTRLTVV.

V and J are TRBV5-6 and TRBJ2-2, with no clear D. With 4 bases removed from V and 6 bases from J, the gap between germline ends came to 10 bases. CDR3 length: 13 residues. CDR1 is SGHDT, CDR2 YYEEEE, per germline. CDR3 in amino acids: CASSKHKSGELFF. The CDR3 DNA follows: TGTGCCAGCAGCAAACACAAATCCGGGGAGCTGTTTTTT.

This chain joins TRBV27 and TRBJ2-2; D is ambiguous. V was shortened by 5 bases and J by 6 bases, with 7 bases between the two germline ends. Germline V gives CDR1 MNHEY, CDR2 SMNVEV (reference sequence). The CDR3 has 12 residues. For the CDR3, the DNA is TGTGCCAGCAGTGCGTATTCCGGGGAGCTGTTTTTT. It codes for CASSAYSGELFF.

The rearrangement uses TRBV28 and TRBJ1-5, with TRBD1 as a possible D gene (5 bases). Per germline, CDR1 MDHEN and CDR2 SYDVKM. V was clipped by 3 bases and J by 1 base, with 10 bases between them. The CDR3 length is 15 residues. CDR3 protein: CASSFGGGSNQPQHF. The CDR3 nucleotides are TGTGCCAGCAGTTTTGGCGGGGGAAGCAATCAGCCCCAGCATTTT.

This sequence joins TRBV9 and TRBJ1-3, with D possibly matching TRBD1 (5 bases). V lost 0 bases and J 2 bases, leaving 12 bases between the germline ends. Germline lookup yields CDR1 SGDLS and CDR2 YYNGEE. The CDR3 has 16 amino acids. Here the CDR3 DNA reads TGTGCCAGCAGCGTAGGGGGAGGGGCGCCTGGAAACACCATATATTTT. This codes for CASSVGGGAPGNTIYF.

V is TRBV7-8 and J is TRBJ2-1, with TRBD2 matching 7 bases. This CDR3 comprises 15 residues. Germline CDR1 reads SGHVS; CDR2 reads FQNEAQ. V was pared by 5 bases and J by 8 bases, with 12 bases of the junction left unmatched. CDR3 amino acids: CASSLVAGEGYEQFF. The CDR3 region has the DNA TGTGCCAGCAGCCTGGTCGCGGGAGAAGGCTATGAGCAGTTCTTC.

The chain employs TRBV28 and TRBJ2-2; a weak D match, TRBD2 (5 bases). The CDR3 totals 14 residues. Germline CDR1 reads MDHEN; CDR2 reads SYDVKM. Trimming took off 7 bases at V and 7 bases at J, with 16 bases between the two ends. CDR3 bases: TGTGCCAGCAACGACGGGAAAATGGTCGGGGAGCTGTTTTTT. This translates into CASNDGKMVGELFF.

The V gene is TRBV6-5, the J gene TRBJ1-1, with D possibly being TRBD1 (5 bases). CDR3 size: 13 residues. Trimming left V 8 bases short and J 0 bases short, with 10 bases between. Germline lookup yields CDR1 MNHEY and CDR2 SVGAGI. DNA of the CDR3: TGTGCCAGCGCGGGGGGGATGAACACTGAAGCTTTCTTT. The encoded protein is CASAGGMNTEAFF.

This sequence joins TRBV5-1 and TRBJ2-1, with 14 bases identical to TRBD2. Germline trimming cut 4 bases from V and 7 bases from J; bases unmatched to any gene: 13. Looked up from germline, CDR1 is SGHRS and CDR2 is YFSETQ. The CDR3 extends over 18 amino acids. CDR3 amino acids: CASSPSPPTSGRGNEQFF. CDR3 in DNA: TGCGCCAGCAGCCCATCCCCCCCGACTAGCGGGAGGGGTAATGAGCAGTTCTTC.

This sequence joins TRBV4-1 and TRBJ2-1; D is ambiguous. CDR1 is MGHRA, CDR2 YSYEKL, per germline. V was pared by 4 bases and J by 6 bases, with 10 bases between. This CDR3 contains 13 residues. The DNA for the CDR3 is TGCGCCAGCAGCCCCGGAGATACCAATGAGCAGTTCTTC. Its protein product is CASSPGDTNEQFF.

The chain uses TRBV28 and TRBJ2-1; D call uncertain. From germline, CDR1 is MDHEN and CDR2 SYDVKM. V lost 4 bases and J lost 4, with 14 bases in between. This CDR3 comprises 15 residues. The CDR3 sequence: CASSSTSTFYNEQFF. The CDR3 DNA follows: TGTGCCAGCAGTTCCACGAGTACCTTTTACAATGAGCAGTTCTTC.

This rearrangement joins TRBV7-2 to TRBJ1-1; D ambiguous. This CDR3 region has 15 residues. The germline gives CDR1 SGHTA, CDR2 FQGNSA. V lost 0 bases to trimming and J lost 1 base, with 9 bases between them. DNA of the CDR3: TGTGCCAGCAGCTTAGCAGGTCAGGCGAACACTGAAGCTTTCTTT. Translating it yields CASSLAGQANTEAFF.

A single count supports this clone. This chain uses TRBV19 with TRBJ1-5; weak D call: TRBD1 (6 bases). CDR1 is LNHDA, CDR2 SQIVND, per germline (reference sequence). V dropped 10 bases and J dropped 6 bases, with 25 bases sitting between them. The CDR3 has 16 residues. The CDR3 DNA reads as TGTGCCACCCAGAATCAGGACAGAAGTACAAGTCAGCCCCAGCATTTT. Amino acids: CATQNQDRSTSQPQHF. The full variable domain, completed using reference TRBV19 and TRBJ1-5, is DGGITQSPKYLFRKEGQNVTLSCEQNLNHDAMYWYRQDPGQGLRLIYYSQIVNDFQKGDIAEGYSVSREKKESFPLTVTSAQKNPTAFYLCATQNQDRSTSQPQHFGDGTRLSIL.

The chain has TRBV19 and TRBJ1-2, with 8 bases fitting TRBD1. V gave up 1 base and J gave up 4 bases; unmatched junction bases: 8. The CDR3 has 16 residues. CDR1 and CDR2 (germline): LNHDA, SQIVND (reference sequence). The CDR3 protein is CASSIGTTGVSYGYTF. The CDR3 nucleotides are TGTGCCAGTAGTATAGGGACGACAGGGGTCTCCTATGGCTACACCTTC.

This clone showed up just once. Here the CDR3 reads CASSRDRANEKLFF. In DNA, the CDR3 is TGTGCCAGCAGTCGAGACCGGGCTAATGAAAAACTGTTTTTT. The chain has TRBV2 and TRBJ1-4; unclear D gene. Germline V lookup: CDR1 SNHLY, CDR2 FYNNEI. V lost 5 bases and J lost 3, with 10 bases in between. CDR3 length: 14 amino acids. Based on the CDR3 plus reference TRBV2 and TRBJ1-4, the full variable domain is EPEVTQTPSHQVTQMGQEVILRCVPISNHLYFYWYRQILGQKVEFLVSFYNNEISEKSEIFDDQFSVERPDGSNFTLKIRSTKLEDSAMYFCASSRDRANEKLFFGSGTQLSVL.

The CDR3 region has the DNA TGTGCCAGCAGTACCTCAGGGAATCAGCCCCAGCATTTT. It translates to CASSTSGNQPQHF. V and J are TRBV28 and TRBJ1-5; D possibly corresponds to TRBD1 (5 bases). The germline gives CDR1 MDHEN, CDR2 SYDVKM. Trimming took off 5 bases at V and 4 bases at J, with 9 bases between the two ends. The CDR3 contains 13 residues.

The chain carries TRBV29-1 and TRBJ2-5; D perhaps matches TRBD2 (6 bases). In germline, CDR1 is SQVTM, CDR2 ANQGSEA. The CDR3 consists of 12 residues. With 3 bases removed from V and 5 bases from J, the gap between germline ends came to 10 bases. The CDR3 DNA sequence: TGCAGCGTTGATACTAGCTCTGAGACCCAGTACTTC. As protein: CSVDTSSETQYF.

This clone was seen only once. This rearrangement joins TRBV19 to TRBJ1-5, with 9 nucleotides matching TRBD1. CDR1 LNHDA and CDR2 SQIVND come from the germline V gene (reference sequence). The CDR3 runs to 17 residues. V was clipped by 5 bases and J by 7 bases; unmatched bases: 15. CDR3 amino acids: CASSSTGTGSGGQPQHF. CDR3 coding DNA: TGTGCCAGTAGTTCCACCGGGACAGGGAGTGGTGGGCAGCCCCAGCATTTT.

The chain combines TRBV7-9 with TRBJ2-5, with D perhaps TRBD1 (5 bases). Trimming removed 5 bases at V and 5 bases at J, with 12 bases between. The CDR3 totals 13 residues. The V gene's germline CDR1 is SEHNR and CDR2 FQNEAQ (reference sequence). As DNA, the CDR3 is TGTGCCAGCAGCGACACAGGAGCCGAGACCCAGTACTTC. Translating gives CASSDTGAETQYF.

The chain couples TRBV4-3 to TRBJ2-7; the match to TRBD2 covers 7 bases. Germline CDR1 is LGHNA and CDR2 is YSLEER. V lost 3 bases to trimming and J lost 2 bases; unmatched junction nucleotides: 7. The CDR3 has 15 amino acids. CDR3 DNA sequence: TGCGCCAGCAGCCAGACCCTAAGCGGGACCTACGAGCAGTACTTC. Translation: CASSQTLSGTYEQYF.

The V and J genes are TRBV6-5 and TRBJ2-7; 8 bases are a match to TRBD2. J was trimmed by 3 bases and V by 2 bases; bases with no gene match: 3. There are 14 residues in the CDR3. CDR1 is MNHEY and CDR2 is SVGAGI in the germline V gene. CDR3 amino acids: CASSYERENYEQYF. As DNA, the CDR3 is TGTGCCAGCAGTTACGAGCGGGAGAACTACGAGCAGTACTTC.

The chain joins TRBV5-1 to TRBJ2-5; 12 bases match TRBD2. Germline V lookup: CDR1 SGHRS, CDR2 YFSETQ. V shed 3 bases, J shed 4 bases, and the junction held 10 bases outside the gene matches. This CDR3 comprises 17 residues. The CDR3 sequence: CASSSRSTSGSGETQYF. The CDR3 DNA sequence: TGCGCCAGCAGCTCCCGATCGACTAGCGGGAGTGGAGAGACCCAGTACTTC. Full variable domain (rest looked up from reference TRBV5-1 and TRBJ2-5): KAGVTQTPRYLIKTRGQQVTLSCSPISGHRSVSWYQQTPGQGLQFLFEYFSETQRNKGNFPGRFSGRQFSNSRSEMNVSTLELGDSALYLCASSSRSTSGSGETQYFGPGTRLLVL.

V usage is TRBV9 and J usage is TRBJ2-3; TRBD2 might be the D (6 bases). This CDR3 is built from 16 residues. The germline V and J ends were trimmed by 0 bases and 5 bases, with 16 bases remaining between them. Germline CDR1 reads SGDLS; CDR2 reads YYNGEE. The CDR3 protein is CASSVGSGVMGDTQYF. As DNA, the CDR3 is TGTGCCAGCAGCGTAGGGTCGGGAGTTATGGGAGATACGCAGTATTTT.

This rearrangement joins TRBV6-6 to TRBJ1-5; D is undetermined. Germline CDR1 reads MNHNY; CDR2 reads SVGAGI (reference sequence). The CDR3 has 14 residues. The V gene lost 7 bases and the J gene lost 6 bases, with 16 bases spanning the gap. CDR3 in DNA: TGTGCCAGCAAAGGATCCGGCTCAGGTCAGCCCCAGCATTTT. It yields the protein CASKGSGSGQPQHF.

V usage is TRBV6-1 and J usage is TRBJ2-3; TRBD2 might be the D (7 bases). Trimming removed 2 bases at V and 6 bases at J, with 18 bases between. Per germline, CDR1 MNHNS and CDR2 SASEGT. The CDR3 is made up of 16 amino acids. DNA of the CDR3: TGTGCCAGCAGTGAAAGGGGGGGAGGGGTAGGGGATACGCAGTATTTT. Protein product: CASSERGGGVGDTQYF.

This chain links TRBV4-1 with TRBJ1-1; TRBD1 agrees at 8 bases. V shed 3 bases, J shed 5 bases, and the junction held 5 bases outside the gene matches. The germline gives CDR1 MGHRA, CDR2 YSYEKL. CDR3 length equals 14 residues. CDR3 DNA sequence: TGCGCCAGCAGCCACGGACAGGGAGGAACTGAAGCTTTCTTT. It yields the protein CASSHGQGGTEAFF.

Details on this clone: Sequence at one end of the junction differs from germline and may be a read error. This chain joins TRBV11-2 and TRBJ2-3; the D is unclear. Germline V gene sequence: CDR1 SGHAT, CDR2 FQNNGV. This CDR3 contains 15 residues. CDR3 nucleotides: TGTGCCAGCACCTTAGTAGAGACAAGCACAGATACGCAGTATTTT. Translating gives CASTLVETSTDTQYF.